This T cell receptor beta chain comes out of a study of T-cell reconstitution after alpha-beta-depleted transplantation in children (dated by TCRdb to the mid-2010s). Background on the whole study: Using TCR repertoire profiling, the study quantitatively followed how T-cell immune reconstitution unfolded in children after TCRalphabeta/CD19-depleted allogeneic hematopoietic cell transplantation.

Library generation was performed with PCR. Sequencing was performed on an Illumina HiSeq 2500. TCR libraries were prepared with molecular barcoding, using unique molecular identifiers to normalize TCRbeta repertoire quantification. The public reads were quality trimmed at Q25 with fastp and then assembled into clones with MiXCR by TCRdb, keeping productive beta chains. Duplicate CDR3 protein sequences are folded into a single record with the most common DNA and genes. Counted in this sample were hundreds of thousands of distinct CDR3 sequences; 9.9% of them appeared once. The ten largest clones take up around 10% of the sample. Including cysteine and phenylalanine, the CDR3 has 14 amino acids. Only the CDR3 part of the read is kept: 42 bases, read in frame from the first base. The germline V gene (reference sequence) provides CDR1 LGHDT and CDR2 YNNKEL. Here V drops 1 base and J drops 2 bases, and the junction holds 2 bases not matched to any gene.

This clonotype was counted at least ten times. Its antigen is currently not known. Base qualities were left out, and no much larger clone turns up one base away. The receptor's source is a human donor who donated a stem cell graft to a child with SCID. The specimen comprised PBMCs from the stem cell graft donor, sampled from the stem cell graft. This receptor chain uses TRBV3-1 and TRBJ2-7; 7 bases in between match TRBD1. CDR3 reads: CASSQGQGTYEQYF. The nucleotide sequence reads TGTGCCAGCAGCCAAGGACAGGGAACCTACGAGCAGTACTTC.